This TCR beta chain stems from a study of beta chain features in type 1 diabetes. Study results and limitations: Short templates might get an advantage during PCR, and this would be equal in patients and controls. Moderate but significant shortening of TCRB CDR3s was recorded in all four CD4+ subsets from Type 1 diabetes patients. Sampled from patients, naive, central memory and Treg TCRB repertoires appeared more similar than those sampled from healthy donors.

In regard to this clone: Its antigen is not identified.

Every isolated RNA sample was fully reverse transcribed, so sequencing captured expressed TCRB transcripts. Sequencing was performed with immunoSEQ multiplex PCR; in TCRdb, only in-frame clones are kept and a portion is missing. This table holds more than 300,000 clones, over 10% found once. Trimming stripped 5 bases from V and 2 bases from J, with 22 bases between. This CDR3 is 17 amino acids long. Germline V lookup: CDR1 MNHEY, CDR2 SMNVEV (reference sequence). V gene TRBV27 combines with J gene TRBJ2-7, with TRBD2 as a possible D gene (5 bases). The TCR comes from a woman aged 18-35 years with type 1 diabetes. Sample: naive CD4+ T cells from blood. The CDR3 loop reads CASSLIPTPKLAYEQYF. In nucleotides, the CDR3 is TGTGCCAGCAGTCTTATCCCGACACCCAAACTAGCCTACGAGCAGTACTTC.